Sequencing of this T cell receptor beta chain was carried out in a study of metastatic and nonmetastatic thyroid tumors. This clone was recorded at least ten times. Its antigen is currently unknown. From germline, CDR1 is MNHNS and CDR2 SASEGT. V lost 8 bases and J lost 2; bases outside the gene matches: 12. The CDR3 length is 18 residues. Overall study findings and caveats: In both blood and tumor samples, TCR beta diversity was reported significantly higher for malignant than benign nodules.

All patients reached thyroid surgery having received no treatment beforehand. In the authors' methods: Clinicopathological groups supplied CDR3 differences that were used to build a distant-metastasis classifier for papillary thyroid cancer. TCRdb re-called clones via MiXCR from the PCR reads. The V and J calls follow TCRdb's processing rather than the paper's. The sample has 21,000 or so clones, 25% to 30% seen once. V and J are TRBV6-1 and TRBJ2-4, with 13 bases identical to TRBD2. The source is a male donor with papillary thyroid cancer or a benign thyroid nodule (not recorded which). Some clones in this sample may be carry-over from other donors' samples. Sequenced material: tumor tissue. The CDR3 sequence is CASEDGTSGISSKNIQYF. In nucleotides, the CDR3 is TGTGCCAGCGAGGATGGGACTAGCGGGATCTCATCCAAAAACATTCAGTACTTC.